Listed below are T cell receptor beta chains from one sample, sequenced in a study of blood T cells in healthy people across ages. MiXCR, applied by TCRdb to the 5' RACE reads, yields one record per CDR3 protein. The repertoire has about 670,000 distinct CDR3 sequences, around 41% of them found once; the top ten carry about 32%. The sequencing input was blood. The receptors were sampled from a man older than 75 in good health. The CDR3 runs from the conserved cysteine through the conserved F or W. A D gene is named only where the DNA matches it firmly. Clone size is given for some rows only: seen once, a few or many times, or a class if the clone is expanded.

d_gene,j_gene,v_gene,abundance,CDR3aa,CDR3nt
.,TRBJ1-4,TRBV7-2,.,CASSPQLTVREKLFF,TGTGCCAGCAGCCCACAACTGACCGTGAGGGAAAAACTGTTTTTT
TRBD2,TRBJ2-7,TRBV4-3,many,CASSQETGLQIPYEQYF,TGCGCCAGCAGCCAAGAGACGGGACTACAAATACCCTACGAGCAGTACTTC
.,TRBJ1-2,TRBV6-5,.,CASSPDGISGYGYTF,TGTGCCAGCAGTCCCGACGGCATCTCGGGCTATGGCTACACCTTC
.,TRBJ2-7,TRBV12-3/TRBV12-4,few,CASRVGPSSYEQYF,TGTGCCAGCAGGGTGGGACCGTCAAGCTACGAGCAGTACTTC
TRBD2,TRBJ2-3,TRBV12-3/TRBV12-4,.,CASSSPPLAGGADTQYF,TGTGCCAGCAGTTCCCCCCCCCTAGCGGGAGGTGCAGATACGCAGTATTTT
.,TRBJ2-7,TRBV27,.,CASSSLRETYEQYF,TGTGCCAGCAGTTCCCTGAGGGAAACCTACGAGCAGTACTTC
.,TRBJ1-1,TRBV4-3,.,CASRREGEAFF,TGCGCCAGCAGGCGAGAAGGTGAAGCTTTCTTT
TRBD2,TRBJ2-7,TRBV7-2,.,CASSLEGLAGEQYF,TGTGCCAGCAGCTTAGAGGGACTAGCGGGAGAGCAGTACTTC
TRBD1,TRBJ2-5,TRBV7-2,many,CASSSRSNTGEETQYF,TGTGCCAGCAGCTCACGAAGTAACACAGGGGAAGAGACCCAGTACTTC
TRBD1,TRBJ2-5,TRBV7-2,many,CASSRGQGETQYF,TGTGCCAGCAGCCGGGGACAGGGAGAGACCCAGTACTTC
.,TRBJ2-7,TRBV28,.,CASISPGVAGAGMYEQYF,TGTGCCAGCATCAGCCCAGGGGTAGCCGGAGCAGGGATGTACGAGCAGTACTTC
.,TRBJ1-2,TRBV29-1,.,CSVDSLDGYTF,TGCAGCGTCGACAGTTTAGATGGCTACACCTTC
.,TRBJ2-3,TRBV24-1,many,CATSEGGGPDTQYF,TGTGCCACCAGTGAAGGGGGGGGACCAGATACGCAGTATTTT
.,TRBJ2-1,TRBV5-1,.,CASSPRGDDPEQFF,TGCGCCAGCAGCCCCAGGGGGGACGACCCTGAGCAGTTCTTC
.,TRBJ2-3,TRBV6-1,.,CASSEQGQSTDTQYF,TGTGCCAGCAGTGAACAAGGACAGAGCACAGATACGCAGTATTTT
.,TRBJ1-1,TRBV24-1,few,CATSGGRRRDEAFF,TGTGCCACCAGTGGCGGACGGAGGAGAGATGAAGCTTTCTTT
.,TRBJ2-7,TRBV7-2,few,CASSPRGAEQYF,TGTGCCAGCAGCCCTCGGGGAGCCGAGCAGTACTTC
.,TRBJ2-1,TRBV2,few,CASSPMSSYNEQFF,TGTGCCAGCAGTCCCATGAGCTCCTACAATGAGCAGTTCTTC
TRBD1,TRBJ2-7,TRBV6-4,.,CASSILLTGYEQYF,TGTGCCAGTAGTATCCTCTTGACAGGGTACGAGCAGTACTTC
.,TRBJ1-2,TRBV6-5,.,CASRAENYGYTF,TGTGCCAGCCGCGCAGAAAACTATGGCTACACCTTC
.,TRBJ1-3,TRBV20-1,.,CSARTGNSGNTIYF,TGCAGTGCTAGGACCGGAAACTCTGGAAACACCATATATTTT
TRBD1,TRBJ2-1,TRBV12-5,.,CASGSGQGGRNEQFF,TGTGCTAGTGGTTCCGGACAGGGTGGGAGGAATGAACAGTTCTTC
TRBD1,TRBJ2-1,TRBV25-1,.,CASIESGTGTSYEQFF,TGTGCCAGCATCGAGAGCGGGACAGGGACCTCCTACGAGCAGTTCTTC
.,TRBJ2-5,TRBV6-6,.,CASSYAGFETQYF,TGTGCCAGCAGTTACGCCGGGTTCGAGACCCAGTACTTC
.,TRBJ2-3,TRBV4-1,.,CASSQAGRGGTDTQYF,TGCGCCAGCAGCCAAGCGGGGAGAGGTGGCACAGATACGCAGTATTTT
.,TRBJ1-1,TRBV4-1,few,CASSQEVVRSEAFF,TGCGCCAGCAGCCAAGAAGTCGTTAGATCTGAAGCTTTCTTT
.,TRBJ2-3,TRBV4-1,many,CASSVRGRTDTQYF,TGCGCCAGCAGCGTCCGGGGGCGTACAGATACGCAGTATTTT
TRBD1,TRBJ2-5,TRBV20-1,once,CSGTEETQYF,TGCAGCGGGACAGAAGAGACCCAGTACTTC
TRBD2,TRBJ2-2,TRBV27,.,CASSGLAGGGNTGELFF,TGTGCCAGCAGCGGACTAGCGGGAGGGGGGAACACCGGGGAGCTGTTTTTT
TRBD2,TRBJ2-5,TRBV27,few,CASSLTVAGGETQYF,TGTGCCAGCAGTTTAACGGTAGCGGGAGGTGAGACCCAGTACTTC
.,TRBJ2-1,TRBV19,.,CASRGRIGSYNEQFF,TGTGCCAGTAGGGGGAGGATCGGATCCTACAATGAGCAGTTCTTC
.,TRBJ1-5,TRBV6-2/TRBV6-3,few,CASSYPGGGSYSNQPQHF,TGTGCCAGCAGTTACCCCGGGGGCGGAAGTTATAGCAATCAGCCCCAGCATTTT
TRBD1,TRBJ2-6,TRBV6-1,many,CASSTGASGANVLTF,TGTGCCAGCAGTACAGGGGCCTCTGGGGCCAACGTCCTGACTTTC
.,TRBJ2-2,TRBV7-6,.,CASSLGRQNTGELFF,TGTGCCAGCAGCTTAGGGAGACAGAACACCGGGGAGCTGTTTTTT
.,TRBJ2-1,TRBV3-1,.,CASSKAPSGQFF,TGTGCCAGCAGCAAAGCTCCTAGTGGGCAGTTCTTC
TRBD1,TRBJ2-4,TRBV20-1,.,CGARKQTGAAREQYF,TGCGGTGCTAGAAAGCAGACAGGGGCAGCCCGTGAGCAGTACTTC
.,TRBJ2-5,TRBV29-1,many,CSVEVLGAETQYF,TGCAGCGTTGAAGTGCTGGGGGCTGAGACCCAGTACTTC
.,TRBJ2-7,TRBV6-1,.,CASSELVPRSSHEQYF,TGTGCCAGCAGTGAATTGGTACCGAGGAGCTCCCACGAGCAGTACTTC
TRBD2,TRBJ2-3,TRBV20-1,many,CSARGLAGILTTDTQYF,TGCAGTGCTAGAGGGCTAGCGGGGATACTAACCACAGATACGCAGTATTTT
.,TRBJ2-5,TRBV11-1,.,CASSRTVETQYF,TGTGCCAGCAGCCGGACAGTCGAGACCCAGTACTTC
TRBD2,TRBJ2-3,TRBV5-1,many,CASSPTSGSTDTQYF,TGTGCCAGCAGCCCGACTAGCGGGAGCACAGATACGCAGTATTTT
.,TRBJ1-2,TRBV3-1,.,CASSQDEALNYGYTF,TGTGCCAGCAGCCAAGATGAGGCCCTGAACTATGGCTACACCTTC
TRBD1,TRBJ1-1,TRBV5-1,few,CASSRGTGTSEAFF,TGCGCCAGCAGCCGAGGGACAGGGACTTCTGAAGCTTTCTTT
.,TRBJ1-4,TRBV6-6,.,CASSKRGTNEKLFF,TGTGCCAGCAGTAAGAGGGGAACTAATGAAAAACTGTTTTTT
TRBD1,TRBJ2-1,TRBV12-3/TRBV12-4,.,CASTPGTAPYGEQFF,TGTGCCAGCACCCCCGGGACAGCTCCTTATGGTGAGCAGTTCTTC
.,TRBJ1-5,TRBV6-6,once,CAFSMGEGQPQHF,TGTGCGTTCTCTATGGGGGAGGGTCAGCCCCAGCATTTT
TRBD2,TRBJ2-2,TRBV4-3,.,CASSQGGSGSNTGELFF,TGCGCCAGCAGCCAAGGGGGTAGCGGGAGCAACACCGGGGAGCTGTTTTTT
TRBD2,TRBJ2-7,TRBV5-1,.,CASSYQTSGNYNEQYF,TGCGCCAGCAGCTATCAGACTAGCGGGAACTACAATGAGCAGTACTTC
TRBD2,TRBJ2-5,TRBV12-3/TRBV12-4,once,CASSVQRDYKETQYF,TGTGCCAGCAGCGTGCAACGGGACTATAAAGAGACCCAGTACTTC
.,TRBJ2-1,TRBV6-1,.,CASSRTGATPSYNEQFF,TGTGCCAGCTCCCGAACCGGTGCCACCCCTTCCTACAATGAGCAGTTCTTC
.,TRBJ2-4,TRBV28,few,CASSRGGDIQYF,TGTGCCAGCAGCCGGGGCGGGGACATTCAGTACTTC
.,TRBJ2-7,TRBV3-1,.,CASGNAPAYEQYF,TGTGCCAGCGGGAACGCCCCAGCCTACGAGCAGTACTTC
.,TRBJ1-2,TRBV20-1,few,CSARDTKVGGYTF,TGCAGTGCTAGAGATACAAAAGTGGGTGGCTACACCTTC
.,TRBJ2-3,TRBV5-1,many,CASSGGTSTDTQYF,TGCGCCAGCAGCGGGGGAACTAGCACAGATACGCAGTATTTT
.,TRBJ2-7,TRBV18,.,CASSPSSLTYEQYF,TGTGCCAGCTCACCTTCTTCCCTCACCTACGAGCAGTACTTC
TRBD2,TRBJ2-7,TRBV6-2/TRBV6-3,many,CASSYKLAKSSYEQYF,TGTGCCAGCAGTTATAAACTAGCGAAGAGCTCCTACGAGCAGTACTTC
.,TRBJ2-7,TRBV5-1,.,CASSLAGRVPYEQYF,TGCGCCAGCAGCTTGGCTGGCAGGGTCCCCTACGAGCAGTACTTC
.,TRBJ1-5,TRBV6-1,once,CASSGPPRHQPQHF,TGTGCCAGCAGTGGGCCCCCAAGGCATCAGCCCCAGCATTTT
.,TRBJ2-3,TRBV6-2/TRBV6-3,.,CASSYSGDSPAAQYF,TGTGCCAGCAGTTACTCGGGAGACAGCCCAGCCGCGCAGTATTTT
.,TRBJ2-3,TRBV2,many,CASSDGPGTQYF,TGTGCCAGCAGTGATGGCCCCGGGACGCAGTATTTT